These 28 T cell receptor beta chains were sequenced from one sample in a study of blood T cell repertoires in COVID-19. Produced via immunoSEQ multiplex PCR; TCRdb's table is partial and in-frame only. The sample includes some 90,000 clones, 86% of them seen just once. The specimen was peripheral blood. All receptors come from an older man with active or convalescent COVID-19.

CDR3 amino acids: CASSSTVAKNIQYF. The CDR3 bases are TGTGCCAGCAGCTCGACAGTAGCCAAAAACATTCAGTACTTC. The V gene is TRBV5-5, the J gene TRBJ2-4; TRBD1 might be the D (5 bases). Trimming cost V 3 bases and J 0 bases, with 7 bases left between them. CDR1 and CDR2 from the germline V gene are SGHKS and YYEKEE (reference sequence). The CDR3 spans 14 residues. The full variable domain, rest sourced from reference TRBV5-5 and TRBJ2-4, is DAGVTQSPTHLIKTRGQQVTLRCSPISGHKSVSWYQQVLGQGPQFIFQYYEKEERGRGNFPDRFSARQFPNYSSELNVNALLLGDSALYLCASSSTVAKNIQYFGAGTRLSVL.

This sequence joins TRBV3-1 (or the pseudogene TRBV3-2) and TRBJ2-5, with 8 positions matching TRBD1. Germline CDR1 is LGHDT and CDR2 is YNNKEL (reference sequence). The junction had 7 bases not matched to a gene; V was cut back by 2 bases and J by 5 bases. The CDR3 consists of 15 residues. CDR3 residues: CASSQTRGLLETQYF. The CDR3 DNA follows: TGTGCCAGCAGCCAAACCAGGGGGCTGTTGGAGACCCAGTACTTC.

The chain employs TRBV5-6 and TRBJ2-7; 7 nucleotides agree with TRBD1. V dropped 4 bases and J dropped 1; count of bases not matched to a gene: 8. The CDR3 is 15 amino acids. Germline values: CDR1 SGHDT, CDR2 YYEEEE. The CDR3, as DNA: TGTGCCAGCAGCCACGGGACAGTGGTGTCCTACGAGCAGTACTTC. Residues: CASSHGTVVSYEQYF.

The chain employs TRBV5-4 and TRBJ1-2; D may be TRBD1 (6 bases). Trimming pared 3 bases from V and 0 bases from J, leaving 9 bases between. CDR1 is SGHNT, CDR2 YYREEE, per germline (reference sequence). The CDR3 is made up of 14 amino acids. CDR3 residues: CASSSGATNYGYTF. Written as DNA, the CDR3 is TGTGCCAGCAGCTCAGGGGCGACTAACTATGGCTACACCTTC.

This clone was detected once. CDR3 amino acids: CASSPRTSSGANVLTF. The CDR3 DNA sequence: TGTGCCAGCTCACCCCGGACTAGCTCTGGGGCCAACGTCCTGACTTTC. The genes are TRBV18 and TRBJ2-6; TRBD2 matches 7 bases. Trimming cost V 3 bases and J 0 bases; bases outside gene matches: 2. From germline, CDR1 is KGHSH and CDR2 LQKENI. The CDR3 has 16 residues.

The genes are TRBV12-3 or TRBV12-4 and TRBJ2-7, with D possibly being TRBD1 (5 bases). The CDR3 sequence is 13 residues long. V shed 6 bases and J shed 2 bases, with 11 bases lying between them. DNA of the CDR3: TGTGCCAGCAGAGAACAGGTCACCTACGAGCAGTACTTC. It yields the protein CASREQVTYEQYF.

The J gene is TRBJ2-2, the V gene TRBV7-8; 7 bases are a match to TRBD1. V lost 6 bases, J lost 3 bases, and 7 bases stayed unmatched. Germline V gene sequence: CDR1 SGHVS, CDR2 FQNEAQ. The CDR3 sequence is 15 residues long. The CDR3 sequence: CASRPGGAYTGELFF. CDR3 coding DNA: TGTGCCAGCAGGCCAGGGGGTGCGTACACCGGGGAGCTGTTTTTT.

The chain recombines TRBV21-1 with TRBJ2-2; the DNA was not compared with TRBD1, the D call given in the table. TRBV21-1 is a documented pseudogene. There are 18 residues in the CDR3. CDR3 loop: CASSKGYRVVPNTGELFF. CDR3 DNA: TGTGCCAGCAGCAAAGGTTACAGGGTAGTTCCGAACACCGGGGAGCTGTTTTTT.

The V and J genes are TRBV5-1 and TRBJ2-5, with 7 nucleotides matching TRBD1. CDR3 length: 14 amino acids. Unmatched junction bases numbered 7, after V lost 3 bases and J lost 5 bases. Germline V gives CDR1 SGHRS, CDR2 YFSETQ. The chain's CDR3 is CASSWGQSGETQYF. In DNA, the CDR3 is TGCGCCAGCAGCTGGGGACAGTCCGGGGAGACCCAGTACTTC.

The chain joins TRBV19 to TRBJ2-5, with 10 bases lining up with TRBD2. In germline, CDR1 is LNHDA, CDR2 SQIVND (reference sequence). Trimming cost V 6 bases and J 4 bases; bases outside gene matches: 5. The CDR3 runs 14 residues. The DNA of the CDR3 is TGTGCCAGTAGCCCCCTAGCGGGAGTAGAGACCCAGTACTTC. Translating it yields CASSPLAGVETQYF.

V is TRBV6-4 and J is TRBJ1-2; D unresolved. Germline V CDR1 and CDR2: MRHNA, SNTAGT. This CDR3 spans 13 amino acids. Deletions cut 6 bases from V and 3 bases from J, with 11 bases between. CDR3 protein: CASRPGSDYGYTF. The DNA for the CDR3 is TGTGCCAGCAGGCCCGGGTCAGACTATGGCTACACCTTC.

This chain uses TRBV7-8 with TRBJ2-5; 7 positions match TRBD2. Germline V gives CDR1 SGHVS, CDR2 FQNEAQ. The CDR3 covers 15 residues. The J segment lost 1 base and the V segment lost 3 bases, leaving 5 bases of the junction unmatched. The CDR3 reads CASSFTSGAQETQYF. CDR3 sequence (DNA): TGTGCCAGCAGCTTCACAAGCGGGGCCCAAGAGACCCAGTACTTC.

The chain links TRBV6-1 to TRBJ2-3, with a tentative D call TRBD1 (6 bases). CDR3 length: 14 amino acids. V was trimmed by 1 base and J by 3 bases, leaving 8 bases between them. Germline-derived CDR1 and CDR2 are MNHNS and SASEGT. The CDR3: CASSEDTGTDTQYF. The DNA of the CDR3 is TGTGCCAGCAGTGAAGACACAGGGACAGATACGCAGTATTTT.

This chain joins TRBV6-1 and TRBJ2-7; D remains unclear. V was shortened by 3 bases and J by 2 bases, with 5 bases between the two germline ends. Germline CDR1 MNHNS, CDR2 SASEGT. CDR3 length: 12 amino acids. CDR3 nucleotide sequence: TGTGCCAGCAGTGACAGAACCTACGAGCAGTACTTC. Its translation is CASSDRTYEQYF.

The rearrangement links TRBV4-3 to TRBJ2-3, with TRBD1 matching 7 bases. The germline gives CDR1 LGHNA, CDR2 YSLEER. This CDR3 has 16 residues. J lost 1 base, V lost 5 bases, and 9 bases had no gene match. CDR3 amino acids: CASSGNRGEGTDTQYF. The CDR3 nucleotides read TGCGCCAGCAGCGGGAACAGGGGTGAAGGCACAGATACGCAGTATTTT.

V is TRBV28 and J is TRBJ2-3; D gene ambiguous. The germline CDR1 and CDR2 sequences are MDHEN and SYDVKM. Trimming left V 5 bases short and J 6 bases short, with 9 bases between. CDR3 length equals 12 residues. CDR3: CASSPLRDTQYF. The CDR3 region has the DNA TGTGCCAGCAGTCCCCTCAGGGATACGCAGTATTTT.

The rearrangement uses TRBV7-8 and TRBJ2-1; 8 bases agree with TRBD2. This CDR3 is built from 14 residues. Looked up from germline, CDR1 is SGHVS and CDR2 is FQNEAQ. The V gene end was trimmed by 5 bases and the J gene end by 1 base; junction bases not matched to a gene: 1. CDR3 sequence (DNA): TGTGCCAGCAGCACTAGCGGTTCCTACAATGAGCAGTTCTTC. As protein: CASSTSGSYNEQFF. The variable domain in full, completed from reference TRBV7-8 and TRBJ2-1, reads GAGVSQSPRYKVAKRGQDVALRCDPISGHVSLFWYQQALGQGPEFLTYFQNEAQLDKSGLPSDRFFAERPEGSVSTLKIQRTQQEDSAVYLCASSTSGSYNEQFFGPGTRLTVL.

This chain links TRBV4-2 with TRBJ1-2; TRBD1 is a possible D gene (5 bases). This CDR3 region has 15 residues. The V gene lost 0 bases and the J gene lost 3 bases, with 11 bases spanning the gap. Looked up from germline, CDR1 is LGHNA and CDR2 is YNFKEQ. CDR3 coding DNA: TGTGCCAGCAGCCAAGATCAGGGTTTTCACTATGGCTACACCTTC. Protein: CASSQDQGFHYGYTF.

This chain links TRBV2 with TRBJ2-4; 10 bases match TRBD1. The CDR3 extends over 14 amino acids. Unmatched junction bases numbered 7, after V lost 8 bases and J lost 6 bases. From germline, CDR1 is SNHLY and CDR2 FYNNEI. The CDR3 nucleotides are TGTGCCAGCGGGCCCCGGACAGGGGGAAACATTCAGTACTTC. Protein sequence: CASGPRTGGNIQYF.

This clone is a singleton in its sample. The chain combines TRBV11-2 with TRBJ2-5, with a tentative D call TRBD1 (5 bases). The germline V and J ends were trimmed by 2 bases and 3 bases, with 10 bases remaining between them. CDR1 SGHAT and CDR2 FQNNGV come from the germline V gene. This CDR3 has 14 residues. CDR3 in amino acids: CASSLRTQKETQYF. CDR3 sequence (DNA): TGTGCCAGCAGCTTAAGGACACAGAAAGAGACCCAGTACTTC.

This sequence joins TRBV5-1 and TRBJ2-6; D is perhaps TRBD2 (5 bases). The CDR3 extends over 17 amino acids. Germline V CDR1 and CDR2: SGHRS, YFSETQ. Between the trimmed V and J ends, which lost 1 base and 0 bases, there was a span of 11 bases. The CDR3 reads CASSLFAGPSGANVLTF. DNA for the CDR3: TGCGCCAGCAGCTTGTTTGCGGGTCCCTCTGGGGCCAACGTCCTGACTTTC.

This clone was observed a handful of times. The chain carries TRBV7-8 and TRBJ2-1; tentatively, D is TRBD1 (5 bases). CDR3 length: 17 amino acids. Germline V lookup: CDR1 SGHVS, CDR2 FQNEAQ. V dropped 3 bases and J dropped 3 bases, with 18 bases sitting between them. This CDR3 is CASSFWAGSNLYNEQFF. In DNA form, the CDR3 reads TGTGCCAGCAGCTTTTGGGCAGGGTCAAACCTCTACAATGAGCAGTTCTTC.

The CDR3 bases are TGTGCCAGCAGCTTGCTGGGCTCAACTAATGAAAAACTGTTTTTT. Translated, it gives CASSLLGSTNEKLFF. This sequence joins TRBV7-9 and TRBJ1-4; D unresolved. Germline V gene data show CDR1 as SEHNR and CDR2 as FQNEAQ (reference sequence). CDR3 length equals 15 residues. With 3 bases removed from V and 0 bases from J, the gap between germline ends came to 8 bases.

The CDR3 DNA is TGTGCCAGCAGCGTAGATTCAGGGATAAAGTATGGCTACACCTTC. Encoded protein: CASSVDSGIKYGYTF. This sequence joins TRBV9 and TRBJ1-2, with a weak D call TRBD1 (5 bases). V was clipped by 0 bases and J by 5 bases, with 14 bases between them. The CDR3 runs 15 residues. Per the germline V gene, CDR1 is SGDLS and CDR2 is YYNGEE.

The sample holds one count of this clone. V usage is TRBV5-1 and J usage is TRBJ2-2, with TRBD1 as a possible D gene (6 bases). V was trimmed by 4 bases and J by 4 bases, leaving 17 bases between them. This CDR3 contains 16 residues. CDR1 is SGHRS, CDR2 YFSETQ, per germline. As DNA, the CDR3 is TGCGCCAGCAGCCCTGATGGGGGCAGGGGCACCGGGGAGCTGTTTTTT. Its protein product is CASSPDGGRGTGELFF.

J is TRBJ2-5 and V is TRBV10-3; 8 bases are a match to TRBD1. The J segment lost 5 bases and the V segment lost 3 bases, leaving 8 bases of the junction unmatched. From germline, CDR1 is ENHRY and CDR2 SYGVKD. The length of the CDR3 is 15 residues. The CDR3 DNA reads as TGTGCCATCAGTGACGGGTCAGGGGGCCGTGAGACCCAGTACTTC. Translation: CAISDGSGGRETQYF.

In its sample, this clone was seen once. V gene TRBV7-2 combines with J gene TRBJ2-7; 7 bases fit TRBD1. The CDR3 extends over 12 amino acids. V shed 5 bases and J 8 bases; nucleotides not matched to a gene: 6. Per germline, CDR1 SGHTA and CDR2 FQGNSA. CDR3 DNA sequence: TGTGCCAGCAGCCGGGACAGAATAAAGCAGTACTTC. Translated, it gives CASSRDRIKQYF.

The chain recombines TRBV11-2 with TRBJ2-3, with 7 bases that match TRBD2. The CDR3 consists of 17 residues. J gave up 3 bases and V 1 base, and 10 bases lay outside the gene matches. Per germline, CDR1 SGHAT and CDR2 FQNNGV. The CDR3 loop is CASSLGWTSRRTDTQYF. DNA for the CDR3: TGTGCCAGCAGCTTAGGCTGGACTAGTCGACGAACAGATACGCAGTATTTT. Using reference TRBV11-2 and TRBJ2-3 for the parts outside the CDR3, the full variable domain is EAGVAQSPRYKIIEKRQSVAFWCNPISGHATLYWYQQILGQGPKLLIQFQNNGVVDDSQLPKDRFSAERLKGVDSTLKIQPAKLEDSAVYLCASSLGWTSRRTDTQYFGPGTRLTVL.